These 14 T cell receptor beta chains share one sample of origin, sequenced in a study of long-term antiretroviral therapy in people with HIV. Samples were assayed with immunoSEQ v3.0 at survey level. Sequencing was performed with immunoSEQ multiplex PCR; in TCRdb, only in-frame clones are kept and a portion is missing. The sample has 30,000 to 40,000 clones, under 85% seen once. Sequences were derived from unsorted PBMCs, sampled 1 year after starting antiretroviral therapy. The receptors were gathered from a man in his late teens or twenties with HIV.

The chain joins TRBV7-2 to TRBJ1-2, with TRBD1 as a possible D gene (5 bases). V lost 5 bases and J 4 bases, leaving 14 bases between the germline ends. CDR1 and CDR2 (germline): SGHTA, FQGNSA. The CDR3 runs 14 residues. CDR3 nucleotides: TGTGCCAGCAGCCCCCCGACAGCCGCCTATGGCTACACCTTC. This translates into CASSPPTAAYGYTF. Complete variable domain (other parts from reference TRBV7-2 and TRBJ1-2): GAGVSQSPSNKVTEKGKDVELRCDPISGHTALYWYRQSLGQGLEFLIYFQGNSAPDKSGLPSDRFSAERTGGSVSTLTIQRTQQEDSAVYLCASSPPTAAYGYTFGSGTRLTVV.

This rearrangement joins TRBV6-1 to TRBJ2-3; 9 bases fit TRBD2. CDR3 length: 16 amino acids. V was clipped by 2 bases and J by 2 bases; unmatched bases: 5. The germline gives CDR1 MNHNS, CDR2 SASEGT. This chain's CDR3 is CASSELAGAITDTQYF. For the CDR3, the DNA is TGTGCCAGCAGTGAATTAGCGGGGGCCATCACAGATACGCAGTATTTT.

This rearrangement joins TRBV7-6 to TRBJ2-7, with D possibly matching TRBD1 (7 bases). Germline values: CDR1 SGHVS, CDR2 FNYEAQ. This CDR3 is built from 16 residues. Trimming stripped 1 base from V and 1 base from J, with 14 bases between. The CDR3 loop reads CASSLEVRDSSYEQYF. The DNA of the CDR3 is TGTGCCAGCAGCTTAGAAGTGCGGGACAGTTCCTACGAGCAGTACTTC.

V is TRBV6-5 and J is TRBJ2-2; maybe TRBD1 (5 bases). The germline V gene encodes CDR1 MNHEY and CDR2 SVGAGI. CDR3 length equals 14 residues. With 2 bases removed from V and 6 bases from J, the gap between germline ends came to 10 bases. The CDR3 here is CASSYTQGPGELFF. The CDR3 DNA reads as TGTGCCAGCAGTTACACTCAGGGCCCCGGGGAGCTGTTTTTT.

The genes are TRBV4-1 and TRBJ1-2, with D uncertain. V lost 1 base to trimming and J lost 5 bases, with 14 bases between them. The CDR3 length is 15 residues. Germline V gene data show CDR1 as MGHRA and CDR2 as YSYEKL. The CDR3 DNA sequence: TGCGCCAGCAGCCAAGGTTCGGAGACCTCTTATGGCTACACCTTC. Amino acids: CASSQGSETSYGYTF.

The CDR3 region has the DNA TGTGCCAGCAGTCCCTCGGGACTAGCGGCCTACGAGCAGTACTTC. As protein: CASSPSGLAAYEQYF. The chain combines TRBV7-3 with TRBJ2-7; the match to TRBD2 covers 11 bases. The CDR3 consists of 15 residues. The J segment lost 2 bases and the V segment lost 6 bases, leaving 6 bases of the junction unmatched. Germline CDR1 and CDR2: SGHTA and FQGTGA.

The CDR3 protein is CASSESGMNTEAFF. In DNA, the CDR3 is TGCGCCAGCAGTGAGTCAGGGATGAACACTGAAGCTTTCTTT. This sequence joins TRBV10-2 and TRBJ1-1; D is unclear. This CDR3 is 14 amino acids long. CDR1 WSHSY and CDR2 SAAADI come from the germline V gene. V shed 0 bases and J shed 0 bases, with 5 bases lying between them.

This clone showed up just once. CDR3 loop: CASSLLGGEGNQPQHF. DNA for the CDR3: TGTGCCAGCAGCTTACTAGGGGGTGAGGGCAATCAGCCCCAGCATTTT. V usage is TRBV7-6 and J usage is TRBJ1-5, with D possibly TRBD1 on 6 matching bases. CDR1 SGHVS and CDR2 FNYEAQ come from the germline V gene. The CDR3 is 16 residues long. V lost 2 bases and J 2 bases, leaving 13 bases between the germline ends.

The chain carries TRBV9 and TRBJ2-2; the match to TRBD2 covers 11 bases. The V segment lost 2 bases and the J segment 5 bases; nucleotides outside the gene matches: 2. The CDR3 has 15 residues. The germline V gene encodes CDR1 SGDLS and CDR2 YYNGEE. The CDR3 protein is CASSVSGRGTGELFF. CDR3 nucleotide sequence: TGTGCCAGCAGCGTTAGCGGGAGGGGAACCGGGGAGCTGTTTTTT.

V gene TRBV5-6 combines with J gene TRBJ1-1; weak D call: TRBD1 (5 bases). The germline CDR1 and CDR2 sequences are SGHDT and YYEEEE. V lost 4 bases, J lost 5 bases, and 9 bases lay in between. The CDR3 is 12 residues long. The CDR3 nucleotides are TGTGCCAGCAGCAGGGACGGTACTGAAGCTTTCTTT. It yields the protein CASSRDGTEAFF.

This rearrangement joins TRBV6-4 to TRBJ2-1; D is ambiguous. Germline V gives CDR1 MRHNA, CDR2 SNTAGT. This CDR3 is built from 15 residues. Trimming left V 3 bases short and J 4 bases short, with 13 bases between. The CDR3 spells CASSEGKESYNEQFF. The CDR3 DNA follows: TGTGCCAGCAGTGAAGGGAAGGAATCATACAATGAGCAGTTCTTC.

In this sample, this clone turned up once. V gene TRBV9 combines with J gene TRBJ1-1; D uncertain. The germline V gene encodes CDR1 SGDLS and CDR2 YYNGEE. Between the trimmed V and J ends, which lost 0 bases and 2 bases, there was a span of 5 bases. The CDR3 consists of 13 residues. The CDR3 loop is CASSVELNTEAFF. The CDR3, as DNA: TGTGCCAGCAGCGTAGAATTAAACACTGAAGCTTTCTTT.

V usage is TRBV9 and J usage is TRBJ1-3; the D is unclear. Germline CDR1 SGDLS, CDR2 YYNGEE. Trimming took off 0 bases at V and 4 bases at J, with 11 bases between the two ends. The CDR3 is 15 residues long. In DNA form, the CDR3 reads TGTGCCAGCAGCGTAGATGGGAGACCCGGAAACACCATATATTTT. The encoded protein is CASSVDGRPGNTIYF. The full variable domain, in which reference TRBV9 and TRBJ1-3 provide the parts outside the CDR3, is DSGVTQTPKHLITATGQRVTLRCSPRSGDLSVYWYQQSLDQGLQFLIQYYNGEERAKGNILERFSAQQFPDLHSELNLSSLELGDSALYFCASSVDGRPGNTIYFGEGSWLTVV.

The V and J genes are TRBV29-1 and TRBJ2-7, with TRBD2 identical over 9 bases. Trimming cost V 2 bases and J 0 bases; bases outside gene matches: 5. Per the germline V gene, CDR1 is SQVTM and CDR2 is ANQGSEA. CDR3 length equals 15 residues. The CDR3 region has the DNA TGCAGCGTTGAACTAGCGGGGAACGTCTCCTACGAGCAGTACTTC. Its translation is CSVELAGNVSYEQYF.